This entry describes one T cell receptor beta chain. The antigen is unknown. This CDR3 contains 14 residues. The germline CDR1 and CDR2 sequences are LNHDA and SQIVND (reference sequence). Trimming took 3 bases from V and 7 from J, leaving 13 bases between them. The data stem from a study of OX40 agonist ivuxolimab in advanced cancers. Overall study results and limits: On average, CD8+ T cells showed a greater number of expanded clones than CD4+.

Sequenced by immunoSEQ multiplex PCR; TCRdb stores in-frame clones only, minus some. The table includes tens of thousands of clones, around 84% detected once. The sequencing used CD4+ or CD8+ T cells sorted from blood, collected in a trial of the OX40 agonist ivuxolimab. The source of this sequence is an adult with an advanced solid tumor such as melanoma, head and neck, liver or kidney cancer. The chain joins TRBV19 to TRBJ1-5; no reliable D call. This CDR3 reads CASSIGRGDQPQHF. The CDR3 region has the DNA TGTGCCAGTAGTATTGGGCGTGGCGACCAGCCCCAGCATTTT. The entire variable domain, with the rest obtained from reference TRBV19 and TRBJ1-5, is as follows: DGGITQSPKYLFRKEGQNVTLSCEQNLNHDAMYWYRQDPGQGLRLIYYSQIVNDFQKGDIAEGYSVSREKKESFPLTVTSAQKNPTAFYLCASSIGRGDQPQHFGDGTRLSIL.